A single T cell receptor beta chain is shown here with its context. Its antigen is as yet unknown. The sample belongs to a study of naive and memory T cell subsets. The study, taken as a whole, reports: This RNA-based method may be sensitive to activation-related transcript changes.

The V end was cut by 2 bases, the J end by 8 bases, with 13 bases between. This CDR3 comprises 14 residues. An oligonucleotide containing a UMI was ligated to the 3' end of TCR cDNA. Whole-blood samples were about 2.5 ml of peripheral blood from healthy adult volunteers. Cells were not sorted; total RNA input targeted about 1 to 1000 ng. Amplification of ligated cDNA took four PCR rounds with SP2 and nested alpha and beta constant primers. Alpha and beta constant region primers primed reverse transcription for blood and skin samples. TCRdb re-analysed the 5' RACE reads in MiXCR, keeping a single row per CDR3 protein. The table records tens of thousands of distinct CDR3 sequences, approximately 8% of them present only once.

The sequence came from a female donor in good health. J is TRBJ2-1 and V is TRBV12-3 or TRBV12-4; no definite D call. The CDR3 loop reads CASSLSSTGHEQFF. The CDR3 region has the DNA TGTGCCAGCAGTTTAAGCTCCACGGGCCATGAGCAGTTCTTC.